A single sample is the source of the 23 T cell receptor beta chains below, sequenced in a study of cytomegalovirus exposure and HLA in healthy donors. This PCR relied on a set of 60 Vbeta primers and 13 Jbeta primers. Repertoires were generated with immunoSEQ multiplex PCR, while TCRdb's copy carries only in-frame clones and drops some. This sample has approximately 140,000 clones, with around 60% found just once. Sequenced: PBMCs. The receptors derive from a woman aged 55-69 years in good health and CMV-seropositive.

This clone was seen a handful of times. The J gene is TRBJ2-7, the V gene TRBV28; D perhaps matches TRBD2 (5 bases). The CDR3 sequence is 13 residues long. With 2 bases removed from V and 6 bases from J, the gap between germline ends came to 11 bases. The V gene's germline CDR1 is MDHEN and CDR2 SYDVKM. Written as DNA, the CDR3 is TGTGCCAGCAGTTTAGACGGGGTGAGCGAGCAGTACTTC. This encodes CASSLDGVSEQYF.

The DNA of the CDR3 is TGTGCCAGCAGCTGGCAGTTCTACGAGCAGTACTTC. Its protein product is CASSWQFYEQYF. The gene calls are TRBV5-8 and TRBJ2-7; D remains ambiguous. This CDR3 has 12 amino acids. CDR1 is SGHTS and CDR2 is YDEGEE in the germline V gene. Trimming removed 3 bases at V and 3 bases at J, with 7 bases between.

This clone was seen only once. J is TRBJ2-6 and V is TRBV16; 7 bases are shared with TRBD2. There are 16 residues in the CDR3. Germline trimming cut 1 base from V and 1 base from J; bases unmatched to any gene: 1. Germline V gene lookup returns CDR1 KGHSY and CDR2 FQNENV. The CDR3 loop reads CASSQYSGSGANVLTF. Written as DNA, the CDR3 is TGTGCCAGCAGCCAATATAGCGGGTCTGGGGCCAACGTCCTGACTTTC.

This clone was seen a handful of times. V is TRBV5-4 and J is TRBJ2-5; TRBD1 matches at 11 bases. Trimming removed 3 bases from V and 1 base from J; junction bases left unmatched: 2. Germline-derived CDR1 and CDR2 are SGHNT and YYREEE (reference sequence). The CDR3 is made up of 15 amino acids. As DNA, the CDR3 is TGTGCCAGCAGCTCCGGGACAGGGGGCCAAGAGACCCAGTACTTC. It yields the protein CASSSGTGGQETQYF.

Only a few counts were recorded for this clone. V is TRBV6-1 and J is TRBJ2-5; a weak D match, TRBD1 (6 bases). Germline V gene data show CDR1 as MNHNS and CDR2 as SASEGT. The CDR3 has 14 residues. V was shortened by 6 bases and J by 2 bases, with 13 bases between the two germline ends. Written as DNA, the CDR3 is TGTGCCAGCAGCCATTACAGGGAACAAGAGACCCAGTACTTC. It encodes CASSHYREQETQYF.

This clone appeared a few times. The CDR3 is CASSLGTGGASSNQPQHF. CDR3 DNA: TGCGCCAGCAGCTTAGGGACAGGGGGCGCGAGTAGCAATCAGCCCCAGCATTTT. The chain recombines TRBV5-1 with TRBJ1-5, with TRBD1 matching over 12 bases. Germline V gene sequence: CDR1 SGHRS, CDR2 YFSETQ. This CDR3 has 18 residues. V shed 2 bases and J 0 bases; nucleotides not matched to a gene: 6.

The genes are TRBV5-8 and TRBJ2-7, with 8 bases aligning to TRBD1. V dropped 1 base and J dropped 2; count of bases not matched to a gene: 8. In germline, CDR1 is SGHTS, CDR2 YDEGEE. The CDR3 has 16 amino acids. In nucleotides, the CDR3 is TGTGCCAGCAGCTTGTGGCAGGGGGCAGGGACCTACGAGCAGTACTTC. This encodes CASSLWQGAGTYEQYF.

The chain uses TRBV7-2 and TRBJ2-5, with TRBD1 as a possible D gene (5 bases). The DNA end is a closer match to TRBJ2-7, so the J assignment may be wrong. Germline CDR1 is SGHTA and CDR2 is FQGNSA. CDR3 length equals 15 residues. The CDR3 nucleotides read TGTGCCAGCAGAGCTGATAGGGGATCCCCCTACGAGCAGTACTTC. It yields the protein CASRADRGSPYEQYF.

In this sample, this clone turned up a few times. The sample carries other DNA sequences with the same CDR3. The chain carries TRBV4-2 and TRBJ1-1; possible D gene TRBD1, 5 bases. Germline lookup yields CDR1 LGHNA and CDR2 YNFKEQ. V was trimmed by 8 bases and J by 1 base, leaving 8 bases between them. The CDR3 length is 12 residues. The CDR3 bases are TGTGCCAGCTCTGACAGGAACACTGAAGCTTTCTTT. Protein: CASSDRNTEAFF.

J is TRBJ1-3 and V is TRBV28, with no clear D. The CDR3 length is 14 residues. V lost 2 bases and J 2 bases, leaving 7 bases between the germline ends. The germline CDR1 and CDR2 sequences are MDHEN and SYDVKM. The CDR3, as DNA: TGTGCCAGCAGTTTAGCGGCAGCTGGAAACACCATATATTTT. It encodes CASSLAAAGNTIYF.

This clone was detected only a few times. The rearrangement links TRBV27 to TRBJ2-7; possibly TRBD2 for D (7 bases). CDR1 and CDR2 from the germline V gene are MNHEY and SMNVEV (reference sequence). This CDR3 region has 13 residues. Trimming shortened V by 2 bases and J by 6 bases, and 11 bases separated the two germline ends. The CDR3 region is CASSLGGGGEQYF. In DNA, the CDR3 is TGTGCCAGCAGTTTAGGGGGAGGGGGCGAGCAGTACTTC.

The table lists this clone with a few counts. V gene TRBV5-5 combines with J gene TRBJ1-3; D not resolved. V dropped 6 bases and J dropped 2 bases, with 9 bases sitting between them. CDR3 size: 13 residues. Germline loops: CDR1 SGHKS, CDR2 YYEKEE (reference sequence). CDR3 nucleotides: TGTGCCAGCATGGGAGGCCCTGGAAACACCATATATTTT. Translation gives CASMGGPGNTIYF.

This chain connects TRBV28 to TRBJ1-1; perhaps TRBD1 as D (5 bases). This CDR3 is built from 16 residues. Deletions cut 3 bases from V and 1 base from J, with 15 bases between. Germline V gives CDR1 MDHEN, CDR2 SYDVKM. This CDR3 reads CASSFIPGTENTEAFF. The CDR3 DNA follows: TGTGCCAGCAGTTTCATCCCCGGGACTGAGAACACTGAAGCTTTCTTT.

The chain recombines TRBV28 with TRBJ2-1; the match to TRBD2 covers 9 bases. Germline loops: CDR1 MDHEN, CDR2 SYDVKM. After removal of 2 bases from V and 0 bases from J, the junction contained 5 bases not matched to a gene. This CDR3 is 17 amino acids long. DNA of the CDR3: TGTGCCAGCAGTTTACTCCGTAGCGGGAGCTCCTACAATGAGCAGTTCTTC. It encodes CASSLLRSGSSYNEQFF.

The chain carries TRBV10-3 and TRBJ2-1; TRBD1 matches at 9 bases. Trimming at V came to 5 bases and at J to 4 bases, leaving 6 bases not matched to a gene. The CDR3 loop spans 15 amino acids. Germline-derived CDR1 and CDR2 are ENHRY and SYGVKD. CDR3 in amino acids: CAISTGQGPYNEQFF. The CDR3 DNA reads TGTGCCATCAGTACAGGACAGGGGCCTTACAATGAGCAGTTCTTC.

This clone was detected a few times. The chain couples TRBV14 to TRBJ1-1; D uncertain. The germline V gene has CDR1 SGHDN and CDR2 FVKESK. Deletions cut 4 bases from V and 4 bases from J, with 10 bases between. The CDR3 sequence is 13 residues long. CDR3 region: CASSPRGSTEAFF. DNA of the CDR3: TGTGCCAGCAGCCCCAGAGGGTCCACTGAAGCTTTCTTT. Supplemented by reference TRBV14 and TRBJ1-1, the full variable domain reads EAGVTQFPSHSVIEKGQTVTLRCDPISGHDNLYWYRRVMGKEIKFLLHFVKESKQDESGMPNNRFLAERTGGTYSTLKVQPAELEDSGVYFCASSPRGSTEAFFGQGTRLTVV.

The DNA for the CDR3 is TGCGCCAGCAGCGCCGCAGTAGCGGGGGCTCAGTACTTC. As protein: CASSAAVAGAQYF. V is TRBV5-1 and J is TRBJ2-7; 9 bases map to TRBD2. The trim removed 4 bases at V and 10 bases at J, leaving 9 bases unmatched. Germline CDR1 SGHRS, CDR2 YFSETQ. The CDR3 is 13 amino acids. The variable domain in full, with the rest retrieved from reference TRBV5-1 and TRBJ2-7, is KAGVTQTPRYLIKTRGQQVTLSCSPISGHRSVSWYQQTPGQGLQFLFEYFSETQRNKGNFPGRFSGRQFSNSRSEMNVSTLELGDSALYLCASSAAVAGAQYFGPGTRLTVT.

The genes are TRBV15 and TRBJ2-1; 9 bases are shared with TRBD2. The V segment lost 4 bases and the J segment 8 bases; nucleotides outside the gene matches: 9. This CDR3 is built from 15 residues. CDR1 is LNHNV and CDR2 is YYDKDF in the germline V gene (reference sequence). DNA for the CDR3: TGTGCCACCAGCACCTCGACAGCGGGGGGCGATGAGCAGTTCTTC. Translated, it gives CATSTSTAGGDEQFF.

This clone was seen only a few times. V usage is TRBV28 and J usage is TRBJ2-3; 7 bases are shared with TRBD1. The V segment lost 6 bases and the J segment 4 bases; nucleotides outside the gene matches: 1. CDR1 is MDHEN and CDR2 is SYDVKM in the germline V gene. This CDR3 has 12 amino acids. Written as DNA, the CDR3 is TGTGCCAGCAGGACAGGGTCAGATACGCAGTATTTT. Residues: CASRTGSDTQYF.

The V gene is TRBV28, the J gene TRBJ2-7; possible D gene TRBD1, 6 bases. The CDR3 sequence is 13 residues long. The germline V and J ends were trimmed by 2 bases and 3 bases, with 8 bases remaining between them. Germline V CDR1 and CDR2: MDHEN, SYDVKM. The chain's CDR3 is CASSLRTVYEQYF. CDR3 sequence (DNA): TGTGCCAGCAGTTTAAGGACAGTCTACGAGCAGTACTTC.

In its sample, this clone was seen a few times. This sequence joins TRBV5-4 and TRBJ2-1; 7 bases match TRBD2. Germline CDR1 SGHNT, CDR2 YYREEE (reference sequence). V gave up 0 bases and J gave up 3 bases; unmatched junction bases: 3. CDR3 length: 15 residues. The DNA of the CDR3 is TGTGCCAGCAGCTTGGGGGGAGGGTACTACAATGAGCAGTTCTTC. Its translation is CASSLGGGYYNEQFF.

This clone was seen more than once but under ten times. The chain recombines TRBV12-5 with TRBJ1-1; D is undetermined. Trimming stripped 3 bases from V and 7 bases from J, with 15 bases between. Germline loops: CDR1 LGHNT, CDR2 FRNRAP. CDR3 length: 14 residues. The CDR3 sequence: CASGLWPPGGEAFF. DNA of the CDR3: TGTGCTAGTGGTTTATGGCCACCCGGCGGTGAAGCTTTCTTT.

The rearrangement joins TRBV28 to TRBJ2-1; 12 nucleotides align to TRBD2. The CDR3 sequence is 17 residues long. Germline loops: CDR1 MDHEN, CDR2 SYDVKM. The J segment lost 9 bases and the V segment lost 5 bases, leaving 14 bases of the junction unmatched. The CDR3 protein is CASSPGLAGWALGEQFF. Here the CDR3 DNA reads TGTGCCAGCAGTCCGGGACTAGCGGGTTGGGCCTTGGGTGAGCAGTTCTTC.